The 25 T cell receptor beta chains below all came from one sample that was sequenced in a study of blood T cells in healthy people across ages. A second PCR, run for roughly 7 to 12 cycles, used a sample-barcoded 5' primer plus a J-beta primer mix. TCRdb reanalysed the 5' RACE reads using MiXCR and keeps one entry per CDR3 protein. The repertoire has under 2,000,000 distinct CDR3 sequences, less than 50% of them found once; the top ten carry around 2.1%. Sequenced input: blood. These receptors were obtained from a woman in her forties in good health.

The rearrangement joins TRBV7-3 to TRBJ2-5; no clear D. Germline-derived CDR1 and CDR2 are SGHTA and FQGTGA. CDR3 length equals 14 residues. With 4 bases removed from V and 0 bases from J, the gap between germline ends came to 9 bases. The CDR3 bases are TGTGCCAGCAGCTCCGACGTCTACCAAGAGACCCAGTACTTC. As protein: CASSSDVYQETQYF.

This chain links TRBV11-2 with TRBJ2-5; D gene uncertain. Trimming removed 1 base from V and 4 bases from J, with 10 bases in between. The CDR3 runs 14 residues. Germline CDR1 and CDR2: SGHAT and FQNNGV. Here the CDR3 DNA reads TGTGCCAGCAGCTTAGCGTCCGGGTCAGAGACCCAGTACTTC. Translated, it gives CASSLASGSETQYF.

The rearrangement joins TRBV18 to TRBJ2-5, with D possibly TRBD1 on 6 matching bases. Looked up from germline, CDR1 is KGHSH and CDR2 is LQKENI. The CDR3 has 15 residues. Trimming cost V 4 bases and J 1 base, with 13 bases left between them. The CDR3 nucleotides are TGTGCCAGCTCACGTAACCAGGGGACCCAAGAGACCCAGTACTTC. It translates to CASSRNQGTQETQYF.

This chain uses TRBV14 with TRBJ1-2, with D perhaps TRBD1 (6 bases). The CDR3 consists of 13 residues. CDR1 and CDR2 (germline): SGHDN, FVKESK. The V end lost 2 bases, the J end lost 8 bases, and 12 bases lay between the germline ends. CDR3 sequence reads: CASSQYGGRGYTF. As DNA, the CDR3 is TGTGCCAGCAGCCAATACGGGGGCCGGGGCTACACCTTC.

This chain joins TRBV5-1 and TRBJ2-1, with 8 nucleotides matching TRBD1. Trimming cost V 0 bases and J 8 bases; bases outside gene matches: 1. The CDR3 is made up of 13 amino acids. Germline CDR1 and CDR2: SGHRS and YFSETQ. As DNA, the CDR3 is TGCGCCAGCAGCTTGGTGACAGGGGATGAGCAGTTCTTC. It encodes CASSLVTGDEQFF.

This chain connects TRBV28 to TRBJ2-5; D call uncertain. The end of the DNA aligns better with TRBJ2-7, so the J call may be wrong. CDR3 length: 11 amino acids. The germline CDR1 and CDR2 sequences are MDHEN and SYDVKM. The CDR3 sequence: CASRRISEQYF. In DNA, the CDR3 is TGTGCCAGCAGGAGGATAAGCGAGCAGTACTTC.

This clonotype appeared a single time. The chain uses TRBV7-2 and TRBJ2-5; D not certain. The V end lost 5 bases, the J end lost 11 bases, and 15 bases lay between the germline ends. The CDR3 has 12 amino acids. The germline CDR1 and CDR2 sequences are SGHTA and FQGNSA. Here the CDR3 DNA reads TGTGCCAGCAGCCCGTCGTATCATGAGCAGTACTTC. As protein: CASSPSYHEQYF.

The chain has TRBV28 and TRBJ2-7; tentatively, D is TRBD2 (5 bases). This CDR3 comprises 16 residues. V dropped 5 bases and J dropped 3 bases, with 20 bases sitting between them. Germline CDR1 and CDR2: MDHEN and SYDVKM. CDR3: CASSGLVEGQGYEQYF. CDR3 bases: TGTGCCAGCAGTGGCCTCGTTGAGGGCCAAGGCTACGAGCAGTACTTC.

This clonotype was counted at least ten times. This chain links TRBV4-3 with TRBJ2-3; a possible D gene is TRBD2 (7 bases). CDR1 LGHNA and CDR2 YSLEER come from the germline V gene. Trimming cost V 0 bases and J 3 bases, with 16 bases left between them. CDR3 length: 17 amino acids. CDR3 in DNA: TGCGCCAGCAGCCAAGATCTAGGGGGGGGGGCGACAGATACGCAGTATTTT. This encodes CASSQDLGGGATDTQYF.

The chain joins TRBV6-2 or TRBV6-3 to TRBJ2-4, with 8 nucleotides matching TRBD2. The end of the DNA fits TRBJ2-7 better, so the J call may be wrong. The V gene's germline CDR1 is MNHEY and CDR2 SVGEGT. The CDR3 has 15 residues. CDR3 DNA sequence: TGTGCCAGCAACCCCCAGGGGACTAGTCACTACGAGCAGTACTTC. The encoded protein is CASNPQGTSHYEQYF.

This clonotype was detected a few times. V and J are TRBV3-1 and TRBJ2-5; maybe TRBD1 (5 bases). Germline CDR1 reads LGHDT; CDR2 reads YNNKEL (reference sequence). Trimming left V 3 bases short and J 1 base short, with 6 bases between. The CDR3 is 13 residues long. The CDR3 is CASSHRVQETQYF. For the CDR3, the DNA is TGTGCCAGCAGCCACAGGGTCCAAGAGACCCAGTACTTC.

V and J are TRBV5-5 and TRBJ2-1, with no clear D. Germline loops: CDR1 SGHKS, CDR2 YYEKEE (reference sequence). V lost 2 bases to trimming and J lost 7 bases, with 7 bases between them. CDR3 size: 12 residues. The chain's CDR3 is CASSFFINEQFF. CDR3 nucleotides: TGTGCCAGCAGCTTTTTTATTAATGAGCAGTTCTTC.

As to this clonotype: The junction and the germline gene differ at one end; a read error may be behind it. The gene calls are TRBV29-1 and TRBJ2-3; D might be TRBD2 (6 bases). CDR1 and CDR2 from the germline V gene are SQVTM and ANQGSEA. This CDR3 is 17 amino acids long. The CDR3 loop is CSVARLGVLTSTGTQYF. The CDR3 bases are TGCAGCGTCGCCCGCCTGGGCGTCCTTACTAGCACAGGTACGCAGTATTTT.

This sequence joins TRBV18 and TRBJ2-7; D possibly corresponds to TRBD1 (6 bases). The CDR3 contains 12 residues. The ends were cut back, 3 bases at V and 5 bases at J, with 8 bases in the middle. Germline CDR1 KGHSH, CDR2 LQKENI. CDR3 residues: CASSPDRHEQYF. In nucleotides, the CDR3 is TGTGCCAGCTCACCCGACAGGCACGAGCAGTACTTC.

The CDR3 reads CASSYYQTGGNEQFF. CDR3 nucleotides: TGTGCCAGCAGTTACTATCAGACAGGGGGCAATGAGCAGTTCTTC. V and J are TRBV6-5 and TRBJ2-1; TRBD1 aligns across 9 bases. The germline gives CDR1 MNHEY, CDR2 SVGAGI. J gave up 6 bases and V 1 base, and 4 bases lay outside the gene matches. The CDR3 runs 15 residues.

This clonotype was detected a few times. This chain joins TRBV20-1 and TRBJ2-6; D is unclear. Between the trimmed V and J ends, which lost 3 bases and 4 bases, there was a span of 13 bases. This CDR3 region has 15 residues. Germline CDR1 reads DFQATT; CDR2 reads SNEGSKA (reference sequence). The CDR3 coding sequence is TGCAGTGCTAGTAGGGCCCTCGGGGGGGCCAACGTCCTGACTTTC. As protein: CSASRALGGANVLTF.

This clonotype came up a few times. The chain combines TRBV7-3 with TRBJ2-5; D may match TRBD1 or TRBD2 (5 bases each). V shed 5 bases and J shed 4 bases, with 23 bases lying between them. The CDR3 sequence is 17 residues long. Germline CDR1 and CDR2: SGHTA and FQGTGA. CDR3 nucleotide sequence: TGTGCCAGCAGCCCCCATAAAGAGGGACCCTATCGAGAGACCCAGTACTTC. Its translation: CASSPHKEGPYRETQYF.

The V gene is TRBV6-1, the J gene TRBJ1-6; D call uncertain. V lost 8 bases, J lost 4 bases, and 12 bases lay in between. Germline V CDR1 and CDR2: MNHNS, SASEGT. The CDR3 length is 14 residues. CDR3 region: CASGQPPYNSPLHF. As DNA, the CDR3 is TGTGCCAGCGGGCAGCCGCCTTATAATTCACCCCTCCACTTT.

This chain joins TRBV4-1 and TRBJ1-2, with D unresolved. The V end was cut by 6 bases, the J end by 2 bases, with 16 bases between. Germline CDR1 is MGHRA and CDR2 is YSYEKL. The CDR3 length is 15 residues. The CDR3, as DNA: TGCGCCAGCAGACCACTCCAGGACTGGAACTATGGCTACACCTTC. It specifies CASRPLQDWNYGYTF.

A single count supports this clonotype. The chain uses TRBV27 and TRBJ1-4; possible D gene TRBD1, 5 bases. The V end was cut by 3 bases, the J end by 4 bases, with 12 bases between. Germline CDR1 reads MNHEY; CDR2 reads SMNVEV (reference sequence). The CDR3 has 15 residues. This chain's CDR3 is CASSLSVRGNEKLFF. The CDR3, as DNA: TGTGCCAGCAGTTTGTCGGTGAGGGGTAATGAAAAACTGTTTTTT.

The V and J genes are TRBV6-5 and TRBJ2-1; perhaps D is TRBD1 or TRBD2 (5 bases each). V lost 7 bases and J 6 bases, leaving 16 bases between the germline ends. The CDR3 is made up of 14 amino acids. CDR1 is MNHEY, CDR2 SVGAGI, per germline. CDR3 sequence: CASIRYGAPNEQFF. The CDR3 DNA reads TGTGCCAGCATCCGATACGGGGCTCCCAATGAGCAGTTCTTC.

The chain joins TRBV5-6 to TRBJ2-7; TRBD2 matches 7 bases. The CDR3 length is 14 residues. The junction had 5 bases not matched to a gene; V was cut back by 3 bases and J by 2 bases. Germline V gives CDR1 SGHDT, CDR2 YYEEEE. CDR3 sequence reads: CASSWTRDPYEQYF. CDR3 nucleotide sequence: TGTGCCAGCAGCTGGACTAGAGATCCCTACGAGCAGTACTTC.

This clonotype came up a few times. The chain is built from TRBV6-1 and TRBJ1-6; no clear D gene. CDR1 MNHNS and CDR2 SASEGT come from the germline V gene. Trimming shortened V by 2 bases and J by 7 bases, and 12 bases separated the two germline ends. This CDR3 is built from 15 residues. In nucleotides, the CDR3 is TGTGCCAGCAGTGAAAGCGCCGGGTCGAATTCACCCCTCCACTTT. Amino acid sequence: CASSESAGSNSPLHF.

The chain joins TRBV7-2 to TRBJ2-3; D ambiguous. There are 17 residues in the CDR3. CDR1 and CDR2 from the germline V gene are SGHTA and FQGNSA. V gave up 1 base and J gave up 0 bases, with 14 bases separating them. CDR3: CASSLDGFSTSTDTQYF. The CDR3 DNA follows: TGTGCCAGCAGCTTAGATGGGTTCTCTACCAGCACAGATACGCAGTATTTT.

The V gene is TRBV10-3, the J gene TRBJ1-2; unclear D gene. The V and J ends lost 3 bases and 3 bases respectively, with 8 bases between them. This CDR3 region has 13 residues. Germline V gene lookup returns CDR1 ENHRY and CDR2 SYGVKD. The CDR3 sequence: CAISDSLDYGYTF. The DNA for the CDR3 is TGTGCCATCAGTGACAGCCTCGACTATGGCTACACCTTC.